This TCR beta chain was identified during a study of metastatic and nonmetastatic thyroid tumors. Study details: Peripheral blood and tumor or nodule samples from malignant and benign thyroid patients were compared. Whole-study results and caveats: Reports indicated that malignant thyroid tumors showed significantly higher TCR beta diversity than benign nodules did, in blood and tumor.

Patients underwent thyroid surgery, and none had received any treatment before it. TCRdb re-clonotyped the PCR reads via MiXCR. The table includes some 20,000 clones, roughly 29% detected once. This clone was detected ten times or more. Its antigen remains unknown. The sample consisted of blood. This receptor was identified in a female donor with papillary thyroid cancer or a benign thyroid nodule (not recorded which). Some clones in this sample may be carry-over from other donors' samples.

The CDR3 reads CASSPRDYYYEQYF. The CDR3 bases are TGTGCCAGCTCCCCCCGGGACTATTACTACGAGCAGTACTTC. The chain joins TRBV18 to TRBJ2-7, with 7 bases matching TRBD2. Germline CDR1 and CDR2: KGHSH and LQKENI. J lost 3 bases, V lost 6 bases, and 8 bases had no gene match. There are 14 residues in the CDR3. Filled out from reference TRBV18 and TRBJ2-7, the complete variable domain reads NAGVMQNPRHLVRRRGQEARLRCSPMKGHSHVYWYRQLPEEGLKFMVYLQKENIIDESGMPKERFSAEFPKEGPSILRIQQVVRGDSAAYFCASSPRDYYYEQYFGPGTRLTVT.